This T cell receptor (beta chain) was recorded in a study of blood T cell repertoires in COVID-19 (dated by TCRdb to 2020 to 2022). Concerning the study at large: Samples covering the acute and convalescent phases of COVID-19 were provided by collaborators in the United States, Italy and Spain. The prospective study material was composed of cDNA or gDNA derived from T cells, B-cell-depleted T cells, or PBMCs. The dataset comprised deeply sampled blood TCRbeta repertoires from subjects exposed to, actively infected with, or recovered from COVID-19. A freely available public database, intended as a resource for researchers studying the immune response to SARS-CoV-2, is where the repertoires were released. The samples were drawn from the first 160 participants of the ongoing ImmuneRACE study and from some 1,300 subjects provided by 6 global collaborators. Nearly every sample came with metadata listing a de-identified subject ID, COVID-19 status, age in years and sex. Where available, HLA class I and class II types were taken from metadata supplied by the sample provider and were not determined by assay-based typing. Overall study results and their limits: The amount of clinical and demographic metadata varied by source and participant and was provided uncurated.

In the prospective study, participants were about 18 to 89 years old, resided in fewer than 25 geographic areas of the United States, and were enrolled through a virtual design. In the prospective study, participants were assigned to cohorts based on the clinical history participants reported in a screening survey and a study questionnaire. Each participant in the prospective study had whole blood, serum and a nasopharyngeal or oropharyngeal swab collected by mobile phlebotomists. Over an approximately 2-month period, participants in the prospective study had the option of providing additional blood draws and questionnaires. Before DNA extraction, prospective study blood samples were shipped either frozen or at room temperature. TCRbeta CDR3 regions were amplified from genomic DNA by means of the immunoSEQ Assay, a bias-controlled multiplex PCR. In the source study's methods: The number of nucleated cells in each sample was estimated from the amplification of reference gene primers within the assay. Sequence reads were collapsed and filtered to measure the absolute abundance of every unique TCRbeta CDR3 rearrangement. For each sample, productive Simpson clonality was calculated as the square root of Simpson's diversity index over productive rearrangements. TCRdb stores this immuneACCESS table with in-frame sequences only. Part of the clones is absent; in the studies checked, under half of the shortfall reflects unresolved V genes, and no reason is known for the rest. D and trimming come from the DNA, and the V and J calls and clone size come from that table. The sample profile shows about 240,000 clones; roughly 86% of them were found once. Just over 2.5% of the sample is taken by the ten largest.

A remark on this clone: Its antigen is unknown. No much larger clone exists at a distance of one base, and base qualities are not known.

V is clipped by 4 bases and J by 3 bases, and the sequence between their germline boundaries is 8 bases long. Based on the germline V gene, the CDR1 and CDR2 sequences are SGHRS and YFSETQ. Taken from cysteine to phenylalanine, the CDR3 has 13 residues. The kept DNA is CDR3 alone, 39 bases in frame from the first base. Recombination connected TRBV5-1 to TRBJ2-1; a tentative D call is TRBD2 (6 bases match). The clonotype originates from a woman in her twenties or thirties with acute COVID-19. Sequencing was performed on PBMCs or T cells enriched from blood (not recorded which). This receptor carries the CDR3 CASSPGDYNEQFF. The sequenced DNA is TGCGCCAGCAGCCCGGGGGACTACAATGAGCAGTTCTTC. With the portions outside the CDR3 filled from the reference TRBV5-1 and TRBJ2-1 genes, the complete variable region becomes KAGVTQTPRYLIKTRGQQVTLSCSPISGHRSVSWYQQTPGQGLQFLFEYFSETQRNKGNFPGRFSGRQFSNSRSEMNVSTLELGDSALYLCASSPGDYNEQFFGPGTRLTVL.